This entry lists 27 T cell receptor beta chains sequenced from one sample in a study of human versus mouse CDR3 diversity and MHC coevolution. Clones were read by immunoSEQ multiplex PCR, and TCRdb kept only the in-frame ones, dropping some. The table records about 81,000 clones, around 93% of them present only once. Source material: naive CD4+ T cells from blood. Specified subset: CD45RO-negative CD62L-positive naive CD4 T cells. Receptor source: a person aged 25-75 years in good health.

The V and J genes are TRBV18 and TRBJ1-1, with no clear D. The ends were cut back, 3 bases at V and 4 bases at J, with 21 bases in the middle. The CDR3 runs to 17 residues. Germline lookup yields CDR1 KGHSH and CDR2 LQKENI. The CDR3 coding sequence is TGTGCCAGCTCACCCCGCGGACGTCCGGGGAGGGTCACTGAAGCTTTCTTT. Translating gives CASSPRGRPGRVTEAFF.

This chain's CDR3 is CASSLEGLDYGYTF. CDR3 bases: TGTGCCAGCAGCTTAGAGGGGTTGGACTATGGCTACACCTTC. The V call is TRBV7-2, the J call TRBJ1-2; D might be TRBD1 (5 bases). Trimming pared 1 base from V and 3 bases from J, leaving 9 bases between. The CDR3 runs 14 residues. The germline V gene has CDR1 SGHTA and CDR2 FQGNSA.

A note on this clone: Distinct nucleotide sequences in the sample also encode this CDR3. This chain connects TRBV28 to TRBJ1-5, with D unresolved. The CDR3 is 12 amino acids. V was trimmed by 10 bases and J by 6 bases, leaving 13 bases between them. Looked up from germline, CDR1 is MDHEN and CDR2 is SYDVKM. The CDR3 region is CATWRGGQPQHF. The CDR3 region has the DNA TGTGCCACCTGGCGGGGAGGTCAGCCCCAGCATTTT.

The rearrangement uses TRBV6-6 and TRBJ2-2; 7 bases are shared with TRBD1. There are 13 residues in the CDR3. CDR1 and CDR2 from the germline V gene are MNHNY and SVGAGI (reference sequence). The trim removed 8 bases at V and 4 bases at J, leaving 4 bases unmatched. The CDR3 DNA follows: TGTGCCAGCCGAGACAGGGTCACCGGGGAGCTGTTTTTT. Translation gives CASRDRVTGELFF.

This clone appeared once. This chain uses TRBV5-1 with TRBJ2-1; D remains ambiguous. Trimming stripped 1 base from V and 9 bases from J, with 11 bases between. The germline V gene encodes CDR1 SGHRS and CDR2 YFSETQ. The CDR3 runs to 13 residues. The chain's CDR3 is CASSLTEVGEQFF. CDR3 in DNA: TGCGCCAGCAGCTTGACAGAAGTCGGTGAGCAGTTCTTC.

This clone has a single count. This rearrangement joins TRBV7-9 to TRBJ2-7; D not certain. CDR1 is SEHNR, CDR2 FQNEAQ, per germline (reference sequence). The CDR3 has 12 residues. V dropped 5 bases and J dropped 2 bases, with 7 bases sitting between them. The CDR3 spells CASSILTYEQYF. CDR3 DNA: TGTGCCAGCAGCATCCTAACCTACGAGCAGTACTTC.

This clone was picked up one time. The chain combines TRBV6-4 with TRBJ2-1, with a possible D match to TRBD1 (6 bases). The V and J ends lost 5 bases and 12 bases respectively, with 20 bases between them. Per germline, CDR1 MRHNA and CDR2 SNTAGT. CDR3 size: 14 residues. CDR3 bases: TGTGCCAGCAGTAAGCACAGGGCTAATGAAGGGCAGTTCTTC. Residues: CASSKHRANEGQFF.

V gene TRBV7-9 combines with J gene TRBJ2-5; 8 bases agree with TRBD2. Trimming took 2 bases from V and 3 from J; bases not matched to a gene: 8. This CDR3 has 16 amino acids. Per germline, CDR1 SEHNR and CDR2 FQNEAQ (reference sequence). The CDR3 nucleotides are TGTGCCAGCAGCTTACGGGAGGGGGTAGGAGAAGAGACCCAGTACTTC. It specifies CASSLREGVGEETQYF.

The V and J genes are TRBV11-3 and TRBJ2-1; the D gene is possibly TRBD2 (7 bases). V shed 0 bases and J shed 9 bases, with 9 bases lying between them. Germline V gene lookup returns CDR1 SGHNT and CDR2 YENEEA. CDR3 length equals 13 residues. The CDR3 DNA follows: TGTGCCAGCAGCTTAGATGGGGGGGCTGAGCAGTTCTTC. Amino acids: CASSLDGGAEQFF.

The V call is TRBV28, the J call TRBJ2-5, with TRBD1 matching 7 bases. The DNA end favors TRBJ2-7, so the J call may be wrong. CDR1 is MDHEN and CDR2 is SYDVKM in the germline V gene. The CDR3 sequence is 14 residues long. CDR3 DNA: TGTGCCAGCACTGAATCGACAGGGTGGTACGAGCAGTACTTC. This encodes CASTESTGWYEQYF.

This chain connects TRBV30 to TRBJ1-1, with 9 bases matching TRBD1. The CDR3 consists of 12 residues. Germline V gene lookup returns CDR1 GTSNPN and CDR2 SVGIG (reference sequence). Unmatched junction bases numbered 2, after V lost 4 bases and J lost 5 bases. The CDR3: CAWNRGRTEAFF. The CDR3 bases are TGTGCCTGGAACAGGGGGCGAACTGAAGCTTTCTTT. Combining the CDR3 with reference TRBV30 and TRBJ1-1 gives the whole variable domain SQTIHQWPATLVQPVGSPLSLECTVEGTSNPNLYWYRQAAGRGLQLLFYSVGIGQISSEVPQNLSASRPQDRQFILSSKKLLLSDSGFYLCAWNRGRTEAFFGQGTRLTVV.

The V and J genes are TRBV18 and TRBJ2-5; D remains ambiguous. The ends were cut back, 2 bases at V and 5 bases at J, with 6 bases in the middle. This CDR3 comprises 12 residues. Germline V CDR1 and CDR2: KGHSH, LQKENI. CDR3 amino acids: CASSPKEETQYF. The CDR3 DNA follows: TGTGCCAGCTCACCAAAGGAGGAGACCCAGTACTTC.

CDR3 amino acids: CASRAGVVDTQYF. CDR3 coding DNA: TGTGCCAGCAGAGCGGGAGTCGTAGATACGCAGTATTTT. The chain couples TRBV6-1 to TRBJ2-3; 8 bases match TRBD2. With 6 bases clipped from V and 5 bases from J, the junction kept 4 bases outside the gene matches. The CDR3 is 13 residues long. Germline V gene sequence: CDR1 MNHNS, CDR2 SASEGT.

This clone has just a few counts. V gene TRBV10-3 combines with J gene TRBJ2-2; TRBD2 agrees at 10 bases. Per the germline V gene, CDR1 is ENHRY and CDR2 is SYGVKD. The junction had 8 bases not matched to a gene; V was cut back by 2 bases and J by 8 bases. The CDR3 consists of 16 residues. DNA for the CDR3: TGTGCCATCAGTGAGGGGGCTAGCGGGAGCGGAGGGGAGCTGTTTTTT. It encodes CAISEGASGSGGELFF.

The CDR3 nucleotides read TGTGCCAGCTCACGGCGGCCCGGAACCAGCTCCTATAATTCACCCCTCCACTTT. Amino acids: CASSRRPGTSSYNSPLHF. This chain connects TRBV18 to TRBJ1-6, with D unclear. CDR1 KGHSH and CDR2 LQKENI come from the germline V gene. Trimming pared 4 bases from V and 0 bases from J, leaving 16 bases between. The CDR3 spans 18 residues.

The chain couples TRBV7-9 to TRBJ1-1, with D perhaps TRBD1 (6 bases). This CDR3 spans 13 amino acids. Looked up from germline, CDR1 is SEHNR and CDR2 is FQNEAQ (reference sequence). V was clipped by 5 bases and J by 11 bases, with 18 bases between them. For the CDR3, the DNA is TGTGCCAGCAGCAGGACAGTAGTTGGCCCTGCTTTCTTT. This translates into CASSRTVVGPAFF.

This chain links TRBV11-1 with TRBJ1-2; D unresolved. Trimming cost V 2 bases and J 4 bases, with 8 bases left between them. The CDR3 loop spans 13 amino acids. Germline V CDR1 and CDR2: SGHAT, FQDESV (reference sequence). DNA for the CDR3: TGTGCCAGCAGCTTATCTCCGGGCTATGGCTACACCTTC. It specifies CASSLSPGYGYTF.

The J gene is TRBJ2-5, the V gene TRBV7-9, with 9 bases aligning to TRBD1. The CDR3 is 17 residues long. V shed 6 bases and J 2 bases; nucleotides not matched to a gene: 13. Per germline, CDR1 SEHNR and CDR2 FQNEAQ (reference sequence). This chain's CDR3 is CASRPLRTGDVQETQYF. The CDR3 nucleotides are TGTGCCAGCAGGCCTCTTCGGACAGGGGATGTACAAGAGACCCAGTACTTC.

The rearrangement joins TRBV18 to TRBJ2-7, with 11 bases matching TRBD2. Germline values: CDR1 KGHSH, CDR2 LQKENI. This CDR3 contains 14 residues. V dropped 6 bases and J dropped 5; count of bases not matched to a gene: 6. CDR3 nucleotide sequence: TGTGCCAGCTCTACGACTAGCGGGATAAACGAGCAGTACTTC. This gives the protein CASSTTSGINEQYF.

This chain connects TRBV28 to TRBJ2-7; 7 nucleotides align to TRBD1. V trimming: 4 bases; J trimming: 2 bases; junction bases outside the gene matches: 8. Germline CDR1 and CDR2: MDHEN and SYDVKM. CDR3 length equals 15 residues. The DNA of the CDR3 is TGTGCCAGCAGTTCAGACCGGGACAGAGCCTACGAGCAGTACTTC. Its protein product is CASSSDRDRAYEQYF. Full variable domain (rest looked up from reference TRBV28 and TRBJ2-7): DVKVTQSSRYLVKRTGEKVFLECVQDMDHENMFWYRQDPGLGLRLIYFSYDVKMKEKGDIPEGYSVSREKKERFSLILESASTNQTSMYLCASSSDRDRAYEQYFGPGTRLTVT.

Here the CDR3 DNA reads TGTGCCATCAGCGACAGCTACGAGCAGTACTTC. It specifies CAISDSYEQYF. The chain carries TRBV10-3 and TRBJ2-5, with a tentative D call TRBD1 (5 bases). Judging by the DNA end, TRBJ2-7 fits better; the J call may be wrong. This CDR3 spans 11 amino acids. The germline V gene has CDR1 ENHRY and CDR2 SYGVKD.

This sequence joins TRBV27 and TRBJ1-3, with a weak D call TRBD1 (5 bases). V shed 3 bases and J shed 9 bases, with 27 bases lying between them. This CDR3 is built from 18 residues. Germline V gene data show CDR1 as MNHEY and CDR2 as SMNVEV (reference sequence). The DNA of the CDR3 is TGTGCCAGCAGTTTTCGCCCGGCCCGGGAGGGGAGAGGCAGCACCATATATTTT. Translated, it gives CASSFRPAREGRGSTIYF.

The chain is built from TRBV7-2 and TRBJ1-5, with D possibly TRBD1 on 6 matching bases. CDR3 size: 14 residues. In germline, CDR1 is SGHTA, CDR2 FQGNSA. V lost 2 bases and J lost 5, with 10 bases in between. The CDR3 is CASSLRGGYQPQHF. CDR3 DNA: TGTGCCAGCAGCTTAAGGGGGGGCTATCAGCCCCAGCATTTT.

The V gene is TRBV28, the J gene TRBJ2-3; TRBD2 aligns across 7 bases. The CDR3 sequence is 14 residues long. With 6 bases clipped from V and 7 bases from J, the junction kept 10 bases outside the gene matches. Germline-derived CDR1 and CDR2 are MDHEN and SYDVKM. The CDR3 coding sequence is TGTGCCAGCAGGGGAGGGAACACCCCTAATACGCAGTATTTT. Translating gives CASRGGNTPNTQYF.

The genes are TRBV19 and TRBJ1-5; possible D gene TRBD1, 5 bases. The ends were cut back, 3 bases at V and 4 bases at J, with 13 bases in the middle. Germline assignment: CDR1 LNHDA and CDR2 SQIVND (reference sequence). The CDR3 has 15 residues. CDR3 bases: TGTGCCAGTAGTATGACAGCCGATTCTAATCAGCCCCAGCATTTT. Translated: CASSMTADSNQPQHF.

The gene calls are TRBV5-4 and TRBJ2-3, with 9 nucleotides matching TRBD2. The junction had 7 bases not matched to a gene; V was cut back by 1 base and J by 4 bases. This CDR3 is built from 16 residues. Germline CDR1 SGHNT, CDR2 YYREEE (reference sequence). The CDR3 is CASSLRLSGSADTQYF. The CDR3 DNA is TGTGCCAGCAGCTTGAGGCTTAGCGGGAGTGCAGATACGCAGTATTTT.

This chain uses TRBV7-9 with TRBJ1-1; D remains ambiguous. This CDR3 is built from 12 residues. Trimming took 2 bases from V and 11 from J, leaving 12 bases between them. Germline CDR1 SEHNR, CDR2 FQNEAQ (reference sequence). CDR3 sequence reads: CASSLWLAAAFF. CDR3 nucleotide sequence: TGTGCCAGCAGCTTATGGCTTGCGGCGGCTTTCTTT.